The rows below give T cell receptor beta chains drawn from one sample of a study of neurological immune-mediated disorders. TCRdb processed the 5' RACE reads anew with MiXCR; each CDR3 protein has one entry. The data hold tens of thousands of distinct CDR3 sequences, with roughly 10% observed a single time. The sequenced sample consisted of PBMCs. These receptor sequences come from a man under 40 in good health. The CDR3 runs from the conserved cysteine through the conserved F or W. The D gene is left open where the match is weak. The size field is filled for only some rows; it gives once, few, many or a size class.

CDR3nt	CDR3aa	d_gene	v_gene	j_gene	abundance
TGTGCCAGCAGTGCTCGGACAGGGGATGACACCGGGGAGCTGTTTTTT	CASSARTGDDTGELFF	TRBD1	TRBV6-1	TRBJ2-2	many
TGTGCCAGCAGCTTAGCGGGAGTACTTAGCACAGATACGCAGTATTTT	CASSLAGVLSTDTQYF	-	TRBV7-2	TRBJ2-3	many
TGTGCCAGCAGTTACTCTGGGGGTACCACAGATACGCAGTATTTT	CASSYSGGTTDTQYF	-	TRBV6-6	TRBJ2-3	many
TGTGCCACCAGCAGAGATCCGGGGGGCGCGGACGAGCAGTACTTC	CATSRDPGGADEQYF	-	TRBV15	TRBJ2-7	many
TGTGCCAGCAGCCAGCGGGAGTTCGGTGAACAGTTCTTC	CASSQREFGEQFF	TRBD2	TRBV7-7	TRBJ2-1	-
TGTGCCAGCAGGGGGGAGTCACCCCTCCACTTT	CASRGESPLHF	-	TRBV2	TRBJ1-6	many
TGTGCCAGCAGCTTCACCCCAGGGGATGGGGCCAACGTCCTGACTTTC	CASSFTPGDGANVLTF	-	TRBV5-8	TRBJ2-6	many
TGTGCCAGCAGCTCCCCGGCTAGGGGAGCCTACGAGCAGTACTTC	CASSSPARGAYEQYF	-	TRBV5-6	TRBJ2-7	many
TGTGCCAGCAGCGGAGGGACAGGTTTCGCGATAAGCTTC	CASSGGTGFAISF	TRBD1	TRBV5-8	TRBJ1-2	many
TGTGCCAGCAGTTCTACGGGAGGCCCTCTACAGCAGTTCTTC	CASSSTGGPLQQFF	TRBD2	TRBV7-3	TRBJ2-1	few
TGCGCCAGCAGCTTGGCAACCGGGACAGGGGTGTACGAGCAGTACTTC	CASSLATGTGVYEQYF	TRBD1	TRBV5-1	TRBJ2-7	many
TGTGCCAGCAAGGGACACCGGAGCCTCTACGAGCAGTACTTC	CASKGHRSLYEQYF	-	TRBV28	TRBJ2-7	many
TGTGCCAGCATCTCACAGGGTCGGCTTGGCTACACCTTC	CASISQGRLGYTF	-	TRBV28	TRBJ1-2	many
TGCAGTGCCCACGGCAGAAACGTCTTCCAAGAGACCCAGTACTTC	CSAHGRNVFQETQYF	-	TRBV20-1	TRBJ2-5	many
TGTGCCAGCAGTTCACCGGGACAGGGTCTCGAGCAGTACTTC	CASSSPGQGLEQYF	TRBD1	TRBV28	TRBJ2-7	few
TGTGCCAGCAGTTTAAGGACAGCACAAGAGACCCAGTACTTC	CASSLRTAQETQYF	-	TRBV27	TRBJ2-5	many
TGTGCCAGCAGCTATGGACAGCTTAATGAAAAACTGTTTTTT	CASSYGQLNEKLFF	-	TRBV7-8	TRBJ1-4	many
TGTGCCAGCAGTTTACGTTTGGGAGTAGGAATCGGGGAGCTATTTTTT	CASSLRLGVGIGELFF	-	TRBV12-3/TRBV12-4	TRBJ2-2	-
TGCAGTGCTATTGAGGGAGGGGCCTACAATGAGCAGTTCTTC	CSAIEGGAYNEQFF	TRBD2	TRBV20-1	TRBJ2-1	many
TGTGCCAGCAGCCCACCGGTCGGGACAGGGCAAAACATTCAGTACTTC	CASSPPVGTGQNIQYF	TRBD1	TRBV28	TRBJ2-4	many
TGTGCCAGCAGTTGGCCCGGGACAGAGACTGGTGAGCAGTACTTC	CASSWPGTETGEQYF	TRBD1	TRBV28	TRBJ2-7	many
TGCAGTGCCTCCCTTAATGAGCAGTTCTTC	CSASLNEQFF	-	TRBV20-1	TRBJ2-1	many
TGTGCCAGCAGTTGGGTCACGGGATCCCATCAGCCCCGGCATTTT	CASSWVTGSHQPRHF	-	TRBV28	TRBJ1-5	-
TGCAGCGTCTTAGCGGGTTACTCCTACGAGCAGTACTTC	CSVLAGYSYEQYF	TRBD2	TRBV29-1	TRBJ2-7	many
TGTGCCAGCAGCTCTTATCCCGGTAACAATGAGCAGTTCTTC	CASSSYPGNNEQFF	-	TRBV7-2	TRBJ2-1	many
TGTGCCAGCAGCTTTTACAGGGGCGAGCAGTACTTC	CASSFYRGEQYF	TRBD1	TRBV7-9	TRBJ2-7	many
TGTGCCAGCAGCTTAGTCTGGGTGAACACCGGGGAGCTGTTTTTT	CASSLVWVNTGELFF	-	TRBV7-2	TRBJ2-2	many
TGCAGTGCTAGAGACCCCGGCCAGGGTTTTAACAATGAGCAGTTCTTC	CSARDPGQGFNNEQFF	-	TRBV20-1	TRBJ2-1	many